The text below deals with one T cell receptor (beta chain). Its antigen is undetermined. This sample was taken from a study of shared clonotypes between healthy human individuals. General study findings and limits: Blood was the only sampled material, and tissue repertoires likely differ.

Germline-derived CDR1 and CDR2 are MDHEN and SYDVKM. Losses at the gene ends were 5 bases for V and 3 bases for J; bases not matched to a gene: 6. This CDR3 comprises 16 residues. Assay used: immunoSEQ multiplex PCR; TCRdb lists only in-frame clones, some missing. The profile shows about 770,000 clones, 72% of them singletons. The sample comprised memory CD4+ T cells sorted from blood. Subset given: CD45RA-negative fraction. This TCR derives from a woman in her 30s in good health. The rearrangement uses TRBV28 and TRBJ2-1; 11 positions agree with TRBD2. CDR3 protein: CASSPPLAGGYNEQFF. In DNA, the CDR3 is TGTGCCAGCAGTCCACCTCTAGCGGGAGGCTACAATGAGCAGTTCTTC.